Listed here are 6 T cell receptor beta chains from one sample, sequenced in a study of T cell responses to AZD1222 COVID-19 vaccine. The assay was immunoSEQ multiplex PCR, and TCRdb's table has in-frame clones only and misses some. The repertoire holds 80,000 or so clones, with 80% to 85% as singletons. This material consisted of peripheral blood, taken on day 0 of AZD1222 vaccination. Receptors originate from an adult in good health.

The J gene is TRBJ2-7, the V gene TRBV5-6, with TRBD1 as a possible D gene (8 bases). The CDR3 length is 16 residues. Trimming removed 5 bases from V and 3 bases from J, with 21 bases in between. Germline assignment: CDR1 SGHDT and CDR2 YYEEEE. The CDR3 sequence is CASRTGGGDANYEQYF. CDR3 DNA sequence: TGTGCCAGCAGAACAGGGGGAGGGGACGCTAACTACGAGCAGTACTTC.

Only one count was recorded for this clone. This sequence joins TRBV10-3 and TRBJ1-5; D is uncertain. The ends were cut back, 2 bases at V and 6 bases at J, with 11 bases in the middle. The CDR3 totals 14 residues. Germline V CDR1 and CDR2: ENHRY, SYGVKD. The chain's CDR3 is CAISEESGSQPQHF. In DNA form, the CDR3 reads TGTGCCATCAGTGAGGAGTCGGGGTCTCAGCCCCAGCATTTT.

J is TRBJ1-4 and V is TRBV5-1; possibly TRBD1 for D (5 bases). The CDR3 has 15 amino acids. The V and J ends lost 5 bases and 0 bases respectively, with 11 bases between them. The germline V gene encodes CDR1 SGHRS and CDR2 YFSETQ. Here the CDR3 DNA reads TGCGCCAGCAGTACAGGACTCTCAACTAATGAAAAACTGTTTTTT. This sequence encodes CASSTGLSTNEKLFF.

CDR3 residues: CASSPTPAGGAETQYF. CDR3 DNA: TGTGCCAGCAGCCCTACCCCAGCGGGAGGAGCAGAGACCCAGTACTTC. The chain couples TRBV7-2 to TRBJ2-5, with TRBD2 matching over 9 bases. The CDR3 runs to 16 residues. Germline V gene sequence: CDR1 SGHTA, CDR2 FQGNSA. J was trimmed by 4 bases and V by 5 bases; bases with no gene match: 11.

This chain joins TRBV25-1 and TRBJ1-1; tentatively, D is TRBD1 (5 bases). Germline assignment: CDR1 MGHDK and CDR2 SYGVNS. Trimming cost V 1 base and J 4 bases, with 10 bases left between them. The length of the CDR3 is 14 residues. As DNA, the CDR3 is TGTGCCAGCAGTGAATCGTGGGGGTCCACTGAAGCTTTCTTT. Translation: CASSESWGSTEAFF.

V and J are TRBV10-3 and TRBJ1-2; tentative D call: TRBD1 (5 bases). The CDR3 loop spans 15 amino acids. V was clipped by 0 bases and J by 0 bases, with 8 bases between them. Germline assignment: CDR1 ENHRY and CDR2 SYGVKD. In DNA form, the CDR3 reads TGTGCCATCAGTGAGTCCAGGGAGTCTAACTATGGCTACACCTTC. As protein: CAISESRESNYGYTF.